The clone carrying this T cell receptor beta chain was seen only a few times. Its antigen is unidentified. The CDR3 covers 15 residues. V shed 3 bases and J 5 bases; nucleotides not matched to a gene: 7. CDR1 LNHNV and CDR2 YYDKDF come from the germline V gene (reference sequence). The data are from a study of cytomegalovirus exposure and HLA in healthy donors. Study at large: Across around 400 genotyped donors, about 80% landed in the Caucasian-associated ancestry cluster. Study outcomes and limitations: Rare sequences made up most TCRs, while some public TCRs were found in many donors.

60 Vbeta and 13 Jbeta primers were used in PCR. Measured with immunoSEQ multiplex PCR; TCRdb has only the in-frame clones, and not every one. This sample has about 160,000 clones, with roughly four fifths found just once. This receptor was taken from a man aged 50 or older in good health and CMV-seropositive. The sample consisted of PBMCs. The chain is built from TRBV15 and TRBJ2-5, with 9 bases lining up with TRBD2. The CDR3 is CATSRRLAGVETQYF. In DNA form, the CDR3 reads TGTGCCACCAGCAGGAGATTAGCGGGAGTGGAGACCCAGTACTTC.